A selection of T cell receptor beta chains follows, all from one sample in a study of OX40 agonist ivuxolimab in advanced cancers. TCRdb keeps only in-frame clones here, not all; method: immunoSEQ multiplex PCR. The profile shows over 75,000 clones, less than 95% of them singletons. This sample comprised CD4+ or CD8+ T cells sorted from blood, obtained in a trial of the OX40 agonist ivuxolimab. Receptor source: an adult with an advanced solid tumor such as melanoma, head and neck, liver or kidney cancer. The CDR3 runs from the conserved cysteine through the conserved F or W. D genes are given only for firm matches. Where a row states a size, it is once, few, many or the class of an expanded clone; other rows omit it.

d_call j_call cdr3_length clone_size v_call cdr3_nt cdr3_aa
NA TRBJ2-7 12 NA TRBV6-5 TGTGCCAGCAGCCCCCCGGGCTACGAGCAGTACTTC CASSPPGYEQYF
TRBD2 TRBJ2-3 16 NA TRBV30 TGTGCCTGGGAGAAAGGGACTAGCGGGAGATGGGATACGCAGTATTTT CAWEKGTSGRWDTQYF
NA TRBJ1-4 14 NA TRBV5-1 TGCGCCAGCAGGCTGGCAGGGACGTCTGAAAAACTGTTTTTT CASRLAGTSEKLFF
NA TRBJ1-2 12 NA TRBV28 TGTGCCAGCAGTTTCTCCGCTGGGGGCTACACCTTC CASSFSAGGYTF
NA TRBJ2-2 13 once TRBV11-3 TGTGCCAGCAGCCAGGGAAACACCGGGGAGCTGTTTTTT CASSQGNTGELFF
TRBD1 TRBJ2-4 15 NA TRBV5-6 TGTGCCAGCAGCCATGATCGACAGGGAGCAAGCATTCAGTACTTC CASSHDRQGASIQYF
NA TRBJ2-2 14 NA TRBV7-2 TGTGCCAGCAGCTTTTCTACGAACACCGGGGAGCTGTTTTTT CASSFSTNTGELFF
NA TRBJ1-2 16 NA TRBV7-6 TGTGCCAGCAGCCGTGGACAGCCATTTTCCCGTTATGGCTACACCTTC CASSRGQPFSRYGYTF
TRBD2 TRBJ2-1 14 NA TRBV6-5 TGTGCCAGCAGGATGACTAGCGGGGACAATGAGCAGTTCTTC CASRMTSGDNEQFF
TRBD2 TRBJ2-1 15 NA TRBV5-4 TGTGCCAGCAGCCTCGGGACTAGCGGGAGCGTTGAGCAGTTCTTC CASSLGTSGSVEQFF
NA TRBJ2-5 14 NA TRBV19 TGTGCCAGTAGTGCGGCCATATTGTGGGAGACCCAGTACTTC CASSAAILWETQYF
NA TRBJ2-7 12 NA TRBV7-3 TGTGCCAGCAGCTTAACGGGCAGGGAGCAGTACTTC CASSLTGREQYF
TRBD2 TRBJ2-7 17 NA TRBV5-5 TGTGCCAGCAGGCGACTAGCGGGAGGGCCCCGGTCCTACGAGCAGTACTTC CASRRLAGGPRSYEQYF
NA TRBJ2-5 15 NA TRBV7-6 TGTGCCAGCAGCTTAGAGTCCGCCATCAAAGAGACCCAGTACTTC CASSLESAIKETQYF
NA TRBJ2-7 13 NA TRBV11-3 TGTGCCAGCAGCTCTGAGTGGTCCTACGAGCAGTACTTC CASSSEWSYEQYF
TRBD1 TRBJ1-2 19 NA TRBV4-3 TGCGCCAGCAGCCAAGATCTCGGGCGGCTCGGGCGGGACAGGGATGGCTACACCTTC CASSQDLGRLGRDRDGYTF
TRBD1 TRBJ2-2 18 NA TRBV12-5 TGTGCTAGGGCAAAAAGGAACCGACAGGGTGCGAACACCGGGGAGCTGTTTTTT CARAKRNRQGANTGELFF
NA TRBJ2-2 15 NA TRBV21-1 TGTGCCAGCAGCAAGGCTAGCGGGGTCACCGGGGAGCTGTTTTTT CASSKASGVTGELFF
TRBD1 TRBJ1-4 15 NA TRBV6-5 TGTGCCAGCAGGCAGAACAGGGGGGCTAATGAAAAACTGTTTTTT CASRQNRGANEKLFF
TRBD1 TRBJ2-7 14 NA TRBV19 TGTGCCAGTAGTCCGACAGGGATGTCCTACGAGCAGTACTTC CASSPTGMSYEQYF
NA TRBJ2-1 14 NA TRBV7-8 TGTGCCAGCAGCTTAGCGGGTGGCTACAATGAGCAGTTCTTC CASSLAGGYNEQFF
TRBD1 TRBJ2-4 14 NA TRBV5-6 TGTGCCAGCGTCCGAGGGGGCTCCAAAAACATTCAGTACTTC CASVRGGSKNIQYF
TRBD2 TRBJ2-2 15 NA TRBV11-3 TGTGCCAGCAGCTTAAGCGGGAGTGGAACCGGGGAGCTGTTTTTT CASSLSGSGTGELFF
TRBD2 TRBJ2-7 16 NA TRBV10-3 TGTGCCACCTCCCTTCTAGCGGGAGGGCCGCCCTACGAGCAGTACTTC CATSLLAGGPPYEQYF
NA TRBJ1-1 14 NA TRBV6-1 TGTGCCAGCAGTGAAAGTAGGGGGGGATCTGAAGCTTTCTTT CASSESRGGSEAFF
NA TRBJ2-7 14 once TRBV7-9 TGTGCCAGCAGCTTAGGGGCTAGCCACCACGAGCAGTACTTC CASSLGASHHEQYF
NA TRBJ2-1 19 NA TRBV7-2 TGTGCCAGCAGCTTAGAGCCACCCCGATGGGCAGGGTCCTACAATGAGCAGTTCTTC CASSLEPPRWAGSYNEQFF
NA TRBJ2-5 16 NA TRBV7-9 TGTGCCAGCAGCTTAGTAGGCGGATCCGTCCAAGAGACCCAGTACTTC CASSLVGGSVQETQYF
TRBD1 TRBJ2-5 15 NA TRBV7-3 TGTGCCAGCAGCTCCGGGACAGGTGGATGGGAGACCCAGTACTTC CASSSGTGGWETQYF
TRBD2 TRBJ2-2 19 NA TRBV9 TGTGCCAGCAGCGTAGAAGGGGGACCGGGACTAGCGGTATTTGGGGAGCTGTTTTTT CASSVEGGPGLAVFGELFF
NA TRBJ2-1 14 NA TRBV5-4 TGTGCCAGCAGAGTCGACAGGCCATACAATGAGCAGTTCTTC CASRVDRPYNEQFF
NA TRBJ2-2 12 once TRBV29-1 TGCAGCGCCCCCGAGACCACCGGGGAGCTGTTTTTT CSAPETTGELFF
TRBD2 TRBJ2-5 16 NA TRBV9 TGTGCCAGCAGCGTAGGGGGAACTAGCGGACAAGAGACCCAGTACTTC CASSVGGTSGQETQYF
NA TRBJ1-1 15 NA TRBV6-5 TGTGCCAGCAGTTACTCCCTACCCGGGGCCACTGAAGCTTTCTTT CASSYSLPGATEAFF
NA TRBJ2-5 14 NA TRBV9 TGTGCCAGCAGCCCGGGGCTAGCGAGGGAGACCCAGTACTTC CASSPGLARETQYF
NA TRBJ1-2 14 NA TRBV2 TGTGCCAGCAGTGAACATACGGCTAACTATGGCTACACCTTC CASSEHTANYGYTF
TRBD1 TRBJ2-6 15 NA TRBV6-6 TGTGCCAGCACCCTGACAGGGGCTGGGGCCAACGTCCTGACTTTC CASTLTGAGANVLTF
TRBD2 TRBJ2-7 15 NA TRBV19 TGTGCCAGTAGTATACTAGCGGGAGGCACCTACGAGCAGTACTTC CASSILAGGTYEQYF
TRBD1 TRBJ1-6 12 NA TRBV6-5 TGTGCCAGCAGGAGACAGGGAATGGCCCTCCACTTT CASRRQGMALHF
NA TRBJ1-5 13 NA TRBV11-2 TGTGCCAGCTCTGGCGGCCCAAATCAGCCCCAGCATTTT CASSGGPNQPQHF
NA TRBJ1-5 17 once TRBV4-2 TGTGCCAGCAGCCGCGTGACCCAGGGCTCGGGCAATCAGCCCCAGCATTTT CASSRVTQGSGNQPQHF
TRBD1 TRBJ1-1 15 NA TRBV10-3 TGTGCCATCAGTGTCAGGACAGGGGGCGTAGGTGAAGCTTTCTTT CAISVRTGGVGEAFF
NA TRBJ1-5 14 NA TRBV28 TGTGCCAGCAGTTTAACGTATAGCAATCAGCCCCAGCATTTT CASSLTYSNQPQHF
NA TRBJ1-2 14 few TRBV7-8 TGTGCCAGCAGCCGGGGGGACCGAAACTATGGCTACACCTTC CASSRGDRNYGYTF
TRBD2 TRBJ2-3 13 NA TRBV7-2 TGTGCCAGCAGCTTAGGGAGCGGGGCCCCGCAGTATTTT CASSLGSGAPQYF
NA TRBJ2-3 13 NA TRBV19 TGTGCCAGTAGTATCGGCGGCACAGATACGCAGTATTTT CASSIGGTDTQYF
NA TRBJ2-7 12 NA TRBV28 TGTGCCAGCCGATCCTTAGGCTACGAGCAGTACTTC CASRSLGYEQYF
NA TRBJ1-6 18 NA TRBV10-3 TGTGCCATCAGTGAGCGGGGTACTAGTAGTTCCTATAATTCACCCCTCCACTTT CAISERGTSSSYNSPLHF
NA TRBJ2-5 14 NA TRBV7-7 TGTGCTAGCAGCCAGGTTGGGTACCAAGAGACCCAGTACTTC CASSQVGYQETQYF
NA TRBJ2-3 14 NA TRBV29-1 TGCAGCGGCACGGTTGGGGCCAGCACAGATACGCAGTATTTT CSGTVGASTDTQYF
NA TRBJ2-4 16 NA TRBV6-6 TGTGCCAGCACCGAAGGGGGGGCCTTAGCCAAAAACATTCAGTACTTC CASTEGGALAKNIQYF
NA TRBJ2-2 15 NA TRBV7-2 TGTGCCAGCAGCCGCGGGATTTCACGAGCCGGGGAGCTGTTTTTT CASSRGISRAGELFF
NA TRBJ1-1 14 NA TRBV7-3 TGTGCCAGCAGCTCCCCAAGCCCCGGTGCCCGAACTTTCTTT CASSSPSPGARTFF
NA TRBJ1-1 13 NA TRBV30 TGTGCCTGGAGTCCTCAGATGAACACTGAAGCTTTCTTT CAWSPQMNTEAFF
TRBD1 TRBJ1-5 15 NA TRBV19 TGTGCCAGTAGTACTAAGGGACAGTTCAATCAGCCCCAGCATTTT CASSTKGQFNQPQHF
NA TRBJ1-1 14 once TRBV6-5 TGTGCCAGCAGTTGGACCGGAGCGGACACTGAAGCTTTCTTT CASSWTGADTEAFF
NA TRBJ2-2 16 NA TRBV5-6 TGTGCCAGCAGCCACCTAGCGATCGCGAACACCGGGGAGCTGTTTTTT CASSHLAIANTGELFF
NA TRBJ2-5 14 NA TRBV5-5 TGTGCCAGCAGCGCCAGGCCACTCCAAGAGACCCAGTACTTC CASSARPLQETQYF
NA TRBJ2-7 13 NA TRBV7-2 TGTGCCAGCAGCTTAGCGGGATACTACGAGCAGTACTTC CASSLAGYYEQYF
NA TRBJ1-1 16 NA TRBV7-8 TGTGCCAGCAGCCTATTAACGGGCATCGTGGGGACTGAAGCTTTCTTT CASSLLTGIVGTEAFF